Presented here are 19 T cell receptor beta chains from one specimen sequenced in a study of T cells in Graves' hyperthyroidism and ophthalmopathy. Amplification of TCR beta CDR3 regions was performed using RNA transcripts as template. An initial round of RT-PCR targeting the TCR CDR3 relied on the HTBI primer set. A single record per CDR3 protein comes from TCRdb applying MiXCR to the multiplex PCR reads. The sample carries 400,000 or so distinct CDR3 sequences, 13% to 15% recorded once. The material sequenced was blood. These receptors all stem from a woman aged 30 to 39 with Graves' ophthalmopathy.

As to this clonotype: Given a much more abundant clone one base away, this may be a read error. The chain links TRBV6-1 to TRBJ1-1; D perhaps matches TRBD1 (5 bases). Germline CDR1 is MNHNS and CDR2 is SASEGT. The CDR3 loop spans 15 amino acids. V was cut by 7 bases and J by 11 bases, with 26 bases left in between. The CDR3 DNA follows: TGTGCCAGCACCTACGGAGGGACGCTGGGAATCGGGGCTTTCTTT. Protein sequence: CASTYGGTLGIGAFF.

In its sample, this clonotype was seen many times. The chain employs TRBV20-1 and TRBJ2-5; unclear D gene. Trimming stripped 6 bases from V and 4 bases from J, with 18 bases between. The CDR3 contains 14 residues. From germline, CDR1 is DFQATT and CDR2 SNEGSKA (reference sequence). The CDR3 reads CSAHRVGVGETQYF. The DNA for the CDR3 is TGCAGTGCCCACCGAGTGGGCGTGGGAGAGACCCAGTACTTC.

This clonotype was seen ten or more times. The rearrangement uses TRBV12-3 or TRBV12-4 and TRBJ2-5, with D hard to call. The CDR3 sequence is 13 residues long. V lost 2 bases and J lost 2, with 6 bases in between. CDR3 sequence (DNA): TGTGCCAGCAGTTTACCGGAGCAAGAGACCCAGTACTTC. It codes for CASSLPEQETQYF.

Turning to this clonotype: This may come from a read error, since a much larger clone is one base off. The CDR3 loop reads CASSPRDGGTQYF. DNA of the CDR3: TGTGCCAGCAGCCCCAGGGACGGGGGTACGCAGTATTTT. The rearrangement links TRBV5-4 to TRBJ2-3, with D perhaps TRBD2 (6 bases). The CDR3 is 13 amino acids. Trimming took off 4 bases at V and 8 bases at J, with 14 bases between the two ends. Per the germline V gene, CDR1 is SGHNT and CDR2 is YYREEE (reference sequence).

Many counts were recorded for this clonotype. The chain uses TRBV7-2 and TRBJ2-2, with 9 bases matching TRBD2. The CDR3 spans 18 residues. Unmatched junction bases numbered 16, after V lost 7 bases and J lost 4 bases. Germline-derived CDR1 and CDR2 are SGHTA and FQGNSA. DNA of the CDR3: TGTGCCAGCACCAAACTGGGAGCGGGGGGCTTGATCACCGGGGAGCTGTTTTTT. Translated: CASTKLGAGGLITGELFF.

The sample holds a few counts of this clonotype. The chain joins TRBV9 to TRBJ2-3; D not resolved. Looked up from germline, CDR1 is SGDLS and CDR2 is YYNGEE. Deletions cut 0 bases from V and 2 bases from J, with 10 bases between. The CDR3 extends over 15 amino acids. CDR3 bases: TGTGCCAGCAGCGTAGACTACAGATTCACAGATACGCAGTATTTT. Translated: CASSVDYRFTDTQYF.

The chain uses TRBV29-1 and TRBJ2-5; D perhaps matches TRBD2 (6 bases). CDR3 length equals 14 residues. CDR1 is SQVTM, CDR2 ANQGSEA, per germline. The V gene lost 5 bases and the J gene lost 0 bases, with 13 bases spanning the gap. CDR3 amino acids: CSVSPTSYQETQYF. DNA of the CDR3: TGCAGCGTTTCCCCGACTAGTTACCAAGAGACCCAGTACTTC.

The chain uses TRBV7-6 and TRBJ2-7, with 7 nucleotides matching TRBD2. The V segment lost 5 bases and the J segment 0 bases; nucleotides outside the gene matches: 10. Germline V gene lookup returns CDR1 SGHVS and CDR2 FNYEAQ. The CDR3 has 16 residues. The CDR3 DNA follows: TGTGCCAGCAGCCCAGAAGGGGCTAGCGGCTCCTACGAGCAGTACTTC. It is translated as CASSPEGASGSYEQYF.

This clonotype was found many times. The V gene is TRBV6-1, the J gene TRBJ1-3; D not resolved. This CDR3 has 14 amino acids. CDR1 is MNHNS, CDR2 SASEGT, per germline. Trimming took 5 bases from V and 0 from J, leaving 8 bases between them. The CDR3 protein is CASSQGSSGNTIYF. The CDR3 nucleotides read TGTGCCAGCAGTCAAGGGAGCTCTGGAAACACCATATATTTT.

In its sample, this clonotype was seen many times. The V gene is TRBV12-3 or TRBV12-4, the J gene TRBJ1-4; tentative D call: TRBD1 (5 bases). This CDR3 has 16 residues. V lost 1 base and J lost 3, with 12 bases in between. CDR3 nucleotides: TGTGCCAGCAGTTTAGGTGGGGGGAACCCTAATGAAAAACTGTTTTTT. Amino acid sequence: CASSLGGGNPNEKLFF.

This clonotype occurred many times. The CDR3 region is CASSPTTVLGEQYF. The CDR3 bases are TGTGCCAGCTCACCAACGACGGTTCTGGGCGAGCAGTACTTC. The genes are TRBV18 and TRBJ2-7; no definite D call. Germline CDR1 KGHSH, CDR2 LQKENI. V was pared by 2 bases and J by 6 bases, with 14 bases between. The CDR3 spans 14 residues.

This clonotype was detected ten times or more. The chain has TRBV28 and TRBJ1-5; 9 bases align to TRBD1. Germline CDR1 and CDR2: MDHEN and SYDVKM. V lost 7 bases to trimming and J lost 5 bases; unmatched junction nucleotides: 12. CDR3 length: 16 residues. As DNA, the CDR3 is TGTGCCAGCACCCCTTGGGGGACAGGGTTTGATCAGCCCCAGCATTTT. It translates to CASTPWGTGFDQPQHF.

V is TRBV28 and J is TRBJ1-6, with 9 bases identical to TRBD1. Per germline, CDR1 MDHEN and CDR2 SYDVKM. This CDR3 is built from 19 residues. Trimming removed 6 bases from V and 0 bases from J; junction bases left unmatched: 12. The CDR3 DNA follows: TGTGCCAGCAGCTCGGACAGGGGAATGCTGAGCTCCTATAATTCACCCCTCCACTTT. Amino acids: CASSSDRGMLSSYNSPLHF.

The table lists this clonotype with many counts. J is TRBJ2-7 and V is TRBV7-9; the D gene is possibly TRBD2 (6 bases). Per the germline V gene, CDR1 is SEHNR and CDR2 is FQNEAQ (reference sequence). The CDR3 is made up of 12 amino acids. The V end lost 3 bases, the J end lost 7 bases, and 10 bases lay between the germline ends. In DNA, the CDR3 is TGTGCCAGCAGCTTTAGCGCGGGGGAGCAGTACTTC. Translation: CASSFSAGEQYF.

The gene calls are TRBV6-1 and TRBJ1-3; 8 bases are shared with TRBD1. Germline values: CDR1 MNHNS, CDR2 SASEGT. The CDR3 is made up of 16 amino acids. The V segment lost 5 bases and the J segment 2 bases; nucleotides outside the gene matches: 8. The CDR3 DNA is TGTGCCAGCAGTAAAGACAGGGGTCCCCCTGGAAACACCATATATTTT. Translation gives CASSKDRGPPGNTIYF.

There are many counts of this clonotype. The V and J genes are TRBV20-1 and TRBJ2-1; D tentatively reads TRBD1 or TRBD2 (5 bases each). The CDR3 runs 14 residues. V was shortened by 4 bases and J by 0 bases, with 10 bases between the two germline ends. From germline, CDR1 is DFQATT and CDR2 SNEGSKA (reference sequence). The CDR3 sequence: CSANSDSSYNEQFF. The CDR3 coding sequence is TGCAGTGCTAATAGCGACAGCTCCTACAATGAGCAGTTCTTC.

This clonotype showed up many times. The chain couples TRBV5-1 to TRBJ1-4; D call uncertain. Per the germline V gene, CDR1 is SGHRS and CDR2 is YFSETQ. Trimming cost V 0 bases and J 7 bases, with 16 bases left between them. CDR3 length equals 16 residues. As DNA, the CDR3 is TGCGCCAGCAGCTTGGTTCTCCGGGTCCTGGCTGAAAAACTGTTTTTT. Translating it yields CASSLVLRVLAEKLFF.

This clonotype was found many times. The chain is built from TRBV12-3 or TRBV12-4 and TRBJ2-1, with 8 bases lining up with TRBD2. Germline trimming cut 7 bases from V and 8 bases from J; bases unmatched to any gene: 10. The CDR3 consists of 14 residues. DNA of the CDR3: TGTGCCAGCACCCGGGGGGGGCCAAACGATGAGCAGTTCTTC. This codes for CASTRGGPNDEQFF.

The V and J genes are TRBV6-1 and TRBJ1-3; TRBD1 agrees at 8 bases. The CDR3 sequence is 15 residues long. Germline CDR1 reads MNHNS; CDR2 reads SASEGT. V shed 6 bases, J shed 3 bases, and the junction held 7 bases outside the gene matches. The CDR3 DNA reads TGTGCCAGCAGGGGTGACAGGGGTGGTGGAAACACCATATATTTT. It encodes CASRGDRGGGNTIYF.